The rows below give T cell receptor beta chains drawn from one sample of a study of blood T cell repertoires in COVID-19. TCRdb's copy holds only in-frame clones and misses some; the assay was immunoSEQ multiplex PCR. The sample lists 70,000 or so clones; 90% were seen once. The specimen sequenced was peripheral blood. All receptors derive from a woman aged 18-35 years with acute or convalescent COVID-19. Each CDR3 is given with its conserved first and last residue. The D gene is left open where the match is weak. A row's size may be missing; if present it is once, few, many or a size class.

abundance,d_gene,v_gene,j_gene,CDR3nt,CDR3aa
.,TRBD2,TRBV5-1,TRBJ2-7,TGCGCCAGCAGCTTGGAAGCGGGGGGCCACGAGCAGTACTTC,CASSLEAGGHEQYF
.,.,TRBV19,TRBJ1-5,TGTGCCAGTACCTCAGGAAGAGCCAATCAGCCCCAGCATTTT,CASTSGRANQPQHF
.,.,TRBV6-1,TRBJ1-4,TGTGCCAGCAGTGGCCGGGAGTCACTAACTAATGAAAAACTGTTTTTT,CASSGRESLTNEKLFF
.,.,TRBV19,TRBJ1-5,TGTGCCAGTAGTATTGGGCAGGGAAGGCGCAATCAGCCCCAGCATTTT,CASSIGQGRRNQPQHF
.,.,TRBV12-3/TRBV12-4,TRBJ2-2,TGTGCCAGCAGATGGAGTGGCGGGGAGCTGTTTTTT,CASRWSGGELFF
.,.,TRBV7-9,TRBJ1-1,TGTGCCAGCAGCCCCGGGGGGGCGGCTGAAGCTTTCTTT,CASSPGGAAEAFF
once,.,TRBV9,TRBJ2-1,TGTGCCAGTAGTCCGGGTAGCCCATACAATGAGCAGTTCTTC,CASSPGSPYNEQFF
.,TRBD2,TRBV12-3/TRBV12-4,TRBJ2-5,TGTGCCACCAAAGCGGGAGGGCAAGAGACCCAGTACTTC,CATKAGGQETQYF
.,.,TRBV18,TRBJ1-1,TGTGCCAGCTCACCAACAGGGCCTCCCGAAGCTTTCTTT,CASSPTGPPEAFF
.,.,TRBV21-1,TRBJ2-7,TGTGCCAGAGAGGGGGGGGCCGAGCAGTACTTC,CAREGGAEQYF
.,.,TRBV18,TRBJ2-1,TGTGCCAGCTCACCCCGGCCGGGGGAGAGCTACAATGAGCAGTTCTTC,CASSPRPGESYNEQFF
.,TRBD1,TRBV4-3,TRBJ1-2,TGCGCCAGCAGCCACCGTGACAGGGGCTATGGCTACACCTTC,CASSHRDRGYGYTF
.,TRBD1,TRBV3-1/TRBV3-2,TRBJ2-5,TGTGCCAGCAGCCAAACTATTAGACAGGGAGAGACCCAGTACTTC,CASSQTIRQGETQYF
.,.,TRBV7-8,TRBJ1-4,TGTGCCAGCAGCCAAAAGGAGGGGAAGAAAGCTAATGAAAAACTGTTTTTT,CASSQKEGKKANEKLFF
.,TRBD1,TRBV5-1,TRBJ2-7,TGCGCCAGCAGCTGGGACAGGCCTCCCTACGAGCAGTACTTC,CASSWDRPPYEQYF
.,TRBD2,TRBV18,TRBJ2-5,TGTGCCAGCTCAATTCTCCCGGGACTACGGAAAGAGACCCAGTACTTC,CASSILPGLRKETQYF
.,.,TRBV6-1,TRBJ1-5,TGTGCCAGCAGTGAATGGGGAGGGGGATATAGCAATCAGCCCCAGCATTTT,CASSEWGGGYSNQPQHF
.,TRBD2,TRBV4-1,TRBJ2-1,TGCGCCAGCAGCCAAGAAGTTGCGGGGGGGTACAATGAGCAGTTCTTC,CASSQEVAGGYNEQFF
.,.,TRBV7-9,TRBJ1-6,TGTGCCAGCAGCTTAGACAGGGAGAATTCACCCCTCCACTTT,CASSLDRENSPLHF
.,.,TRBV7-8,TRBJ1-1,TGTGCCAGCAGCTTAGGGGGGGGCCTCACTGAAGCTTTCTTT,CASSLGGGLTEAFF
.,TRBD1,TRBV18,TRBJ1-6,TGTGCCAGCTCACGGCTGCCGCAGGACAGGGGGACCTATAATTCACCCCTCCACTTT,CASSRLPQDRGTYNSPLHF
few,.,TRBV7-9,TRBJ1-3,TGTGCCAGCAGCCTCGCCGAGGGAAACACCATATATTTT,CASSLAEGNTIYF
.,TRBD2,TRBV2,TRBJ2-7,TGTGCCAGCGTAGACACCCCGGGACTAGCTGGTTTC,CASVDTPGLAGF
.,TRBD1,TRBV5-1,TRBJ1-1,TGCGCCAGCAGCCGGTTGGGCGTTCAGGGGGCCGTACGGGAATTGAACACTGAAGCTTTCTTT,CASSRLGVQGAVRELNTEAFF
.,TRBD2,TRBV3-1/TRBV3-2,TRBJ2-1,TGTGCCAGCAGCAAGCCGGGACTAGCTAAGAATGAGCAGTTCTTC,CASSKPGLAKNEQFF
once,.,TRBV7-2,TRBJ2-1,TGTGCCAGCAGCTTAGCGGTGTCCTCGAGCTCCTACAATGAGCAGTTCTTC,CASSLAVSSSSYNEQFF
.,TRBD1,TRBV24-1,TRBJ2-1,TGTGCCACCAGTGATCCCATCGGACAGGACAATGAGCAGTTCTTC,CATSDPIGQDNEQFF
.,TRBD1,TRBV7-9,TRBJ1-1,TGTGCCAGCAGCTACCCGGACAGGGGGAACACTGAAGCTTTCTTT,CASSYPDRGNTEAFF
.,.,TRBV19,TRBJ1-5,TGTGCCAGTAGTATTAGCCTAAATCAGCCCCAGCATTTT,CASSISLNQPQHF
.,.,TRBV4-1,TRBJ1-2,TGCGCCAGCAGCCATCCGAGCGAGGGCGGGGGAAACTATGGCTACACCTTC,CASSHPSEGGGNYGYTF
.,.,TRBV27,TRBJ1-1,TGTGCCAGCAGTCTATGGGCAAGCACTGAAGCTTTCTTT,CASSLWASTEAFF
.,.,TRBV7-2,TRBJ1-4,TGTGCCAGCAGCTTAGTAACAGGGCGGAGTGAAAAACTGTTTTTT,CASSLVTGRSEKLFF
.,.,TRBV4-3,TRBJ2-3,TGCGCCAGCAGCCAAGATTGGACGACAGGATCAGATACGCAGTATTTT,CASSQDWTTGSDTQYF
.,TRBD2,TRBV6-5,TRBJ2-7,TGTGCCAGCAGTATTGCGGGAGGGCACGAGCAGTACTTC,CASSIAGGHEQYF
few,.,TRBV7-9,TRBJ2-1,TGTGCCAGCAGCTTAGCGCGTGAGGGATTTTCCTACAATGAGCAGTTCTTC,CASSLAREGFSYNEQFF
.,.,TRBV5-8,TRBJ2-3,TGTGCCAGCAGCTTCCTCCTGAGGGTGAACACAGATACGCAGTATTTT,CASSFLLRVNTDTQYF
.,TRBD1,TRBV7-9,TRBJ1-4,TGTGCCAGCAGCTTTTGGGACAGGGGAGTTTTGGAGGAAAAACTGTTTTTT,CASSFWDRGVLEEKLFF
.,.,TRBV5-1,TRBJ1-2,TGCGCCAGCAGCTTGGGAGTCGGGGTGGCTGGCTACACCTTC,CASSLGVGVAGYTF
once,.,TRBV7-9,TRBJ1-2,TGTGCCAGCAGCTTTTCTGAGTCTCACTATGGCTACACCTTC,CASSFSESHYGYTF
.,.,TRBV7-9,TRBJ1-2,TGTGCCAGCAGCTTGGACAGTAACTATGGCTACACCTTC,CASSLDSNYGYTF
.,.,TRBV28,TRBJ1-5,TGTGCCAGCAGTTTATGGAACAGGGTGGACAATCAGCCCCAGCATTTT,CASSLWNRVDNQPQHF
.,TRBD1,TRBV12-5,TRBJ2-2,TGTGCTAGTGGCGAAGTTACAGGGGGGAACACCGGGGAGCTGTTTTTT,CASGEVTGGNTGELFF
.,TRBD2,TRBV5-5,TRBJ2-7,TGTGCCAGCAGCCCTTCTAGCGGGAGGGCCTACGAGCAGTACTTC,CASSPSSGRAYEQYF
few,.,TRBV4-1,TRBJ1-1,TGCGCCAGCAGCCAGACGGGGGGAGACAACGAAGCTTTCTTT,CASSQTGGDNEAFF
.,TRBD1,TRBV5-8,TRBJ1-5,TGTGCCAGCAGCTCCCCGGACAGGGCGAGTCAGCCCCAGCATTTT,CASSSPDRASQPQHF
.,TRBD1,TRBV14,TRBJ1-5,TGTGCCAGCAGCCAAGAAGGACAGGGGGCCGCGGCCCTCCCCCAGCATTTT,CASSQEGQGAAALPQHF
.,TRBD1,TRBV20-1,TRBJ1-2,TGCAGTGCCCCACGGACAGGGAACGACGCCTTC,CSAPRTGNDAF
.,TRBD1,TRBV10-3,TRBJ1-2,TGTGCCATCAGTGATAGGACAGGAACCCCACTACACTATGGCTACACCTTC,CAISDRTGTPLHYGYTF
.,.,TRBV19,TRBJ1-1,TGTGCCAGTAGTACGACAGGGAACACTGAAGCTTTCTTT,CASSTTGNTEAFF
.,TRBD2,TRBV25-1,TRBJ2-3,TGTGCCAGCAGGACTAGCGGGATGGGGGATACGCAGTATTTT,CASRTSGMGDTQYF
.,TRBD1,TRBV20-1,TRBJ2-1,TGCAGTGCTAGTACGGCAGGGGGCGTTTTTGGCAATGAGCAGTTCTTC,CSASTAGGVFGNEQFF
once,TRBD2,TRBV7-2,TRBJ2-1,TGTGCCAGCAGCTTAAGTTTTTCCGGGACTAGCGACAATGAGCAGTTCTTC,CASSLSFSGTSDNEQFF
.,.,TRBV5-5,TRBJ1-5,TGTGCCAGCAGCTTGGGAGCAGAGGATCAGCCCCAGCATTTT,CASSLGAEDQPQHF
few,.,TRBV11-2,TRBJ2-2,TGTGCCAGCAGCCCCTGGGCCGTCACCGGGGAGCTGTTTTTT,CASSPWAVTGELFF
few,.,TRBV13,TRBJ2-1,TGTGCCAGCAGCCAGGGGTACAATGAGCAGTTCTTC,CASSQGYNEQFF
once,TRBD2,TRBV2,TRBJ2-7,TGTGCCAGCAGTTTAGCGGGATCCGCGTACGAGCAGTACTTC,CASSLAGSAYEQYF
.,.,TRBV6-6,TRBJ1-2,TGTGCCAGCAGTCCCCGAGTGGGAATCTCAGGGGCCTTCGGGGGCTACACCTTC,CASSPRVGISGAFGGYTF